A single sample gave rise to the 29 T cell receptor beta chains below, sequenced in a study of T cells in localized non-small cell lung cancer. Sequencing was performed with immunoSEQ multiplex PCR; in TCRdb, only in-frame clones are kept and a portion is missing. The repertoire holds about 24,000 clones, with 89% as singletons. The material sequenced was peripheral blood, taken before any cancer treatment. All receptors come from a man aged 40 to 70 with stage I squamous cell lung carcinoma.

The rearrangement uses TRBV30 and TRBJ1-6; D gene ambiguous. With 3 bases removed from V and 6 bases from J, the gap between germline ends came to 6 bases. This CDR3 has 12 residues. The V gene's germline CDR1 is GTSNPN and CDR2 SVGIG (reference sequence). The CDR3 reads CAWRDSNSPLHF. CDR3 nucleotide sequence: TGTGCCTGGAGAGATTCTAATTCACCCCTCCACTTT.

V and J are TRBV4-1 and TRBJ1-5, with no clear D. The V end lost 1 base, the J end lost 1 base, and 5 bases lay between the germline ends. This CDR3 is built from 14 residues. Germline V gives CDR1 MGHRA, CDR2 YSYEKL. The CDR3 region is CASSQARSNQPQHF. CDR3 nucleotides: TGCGCCAGCAGCCAAGCCCGGAGCAATCAGCCCCAGCATTTT.

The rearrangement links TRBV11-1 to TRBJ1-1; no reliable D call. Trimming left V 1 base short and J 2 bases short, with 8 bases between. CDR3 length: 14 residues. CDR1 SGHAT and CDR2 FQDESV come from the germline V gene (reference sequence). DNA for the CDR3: TGTGCCAGCAGCTTAGATCTGGGTAACACTGAAGCTTTCTTT. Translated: CASSLDLGNTEAFF.

CDR3 protein: CASTISEGYEQYF. CDR3 bases: TGCGCCAGCACGATATCCGAAGGGTACGAGCAGTACTTC. The genes are TRBV4-1 and TRBJ2-7; the D is unclear. The CDR3 has 13 residues. The ends were cut back, 7 bases at V and 4 bases at J, with 14 bases in the middle. From germline, CDR1 is MGHRA and CDR2 YSYEKL.

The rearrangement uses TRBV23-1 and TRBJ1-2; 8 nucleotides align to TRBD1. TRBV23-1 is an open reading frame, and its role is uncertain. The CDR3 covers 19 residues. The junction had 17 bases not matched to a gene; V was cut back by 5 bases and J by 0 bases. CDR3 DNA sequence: TGCGCCAGCAGTTTGGCCCCAGGGACAGGCCATTTCGCTAACTATGGCTACACCTTC. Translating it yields CASSLAPGTGHFANYGYTF.

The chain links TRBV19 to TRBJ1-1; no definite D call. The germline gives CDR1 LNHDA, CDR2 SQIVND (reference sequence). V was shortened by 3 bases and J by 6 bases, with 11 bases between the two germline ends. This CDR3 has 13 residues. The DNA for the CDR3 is TGTGCCAGTAGTATCACGAGGGAGGCTGAAGCTTTCTTT. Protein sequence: CASSITREAEAFF.

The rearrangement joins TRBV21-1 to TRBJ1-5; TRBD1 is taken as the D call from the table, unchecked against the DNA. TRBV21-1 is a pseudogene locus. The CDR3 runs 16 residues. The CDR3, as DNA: TGTGCCAGCAGCAATTGGGACAGGGATATCAATCAGCCCCAGCATTTT. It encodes CASSNWDRDINQPQHF.

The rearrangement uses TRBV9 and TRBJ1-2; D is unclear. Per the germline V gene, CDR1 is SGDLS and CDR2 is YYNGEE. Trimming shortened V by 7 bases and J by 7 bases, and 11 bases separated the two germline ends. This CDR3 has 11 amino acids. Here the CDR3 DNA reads TGTGCCAGCCGCCGGGAGGCTGGCTACACCTTC. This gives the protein CASRREAGYTF.

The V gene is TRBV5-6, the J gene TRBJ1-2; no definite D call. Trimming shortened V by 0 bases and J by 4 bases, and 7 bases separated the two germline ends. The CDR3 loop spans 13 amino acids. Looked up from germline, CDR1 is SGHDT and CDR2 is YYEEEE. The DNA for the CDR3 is TGTGCCAGCAGCTTGGACCGAATCTATGGCTACACCTTC. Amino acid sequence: CASSLDRIYGYTF. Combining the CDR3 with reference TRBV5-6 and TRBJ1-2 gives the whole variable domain DAGVTQSPTHLIKTRGQQVTLRCSPKSGHDTVSWYQQALGQGPQFIFQYYEEEERQRGNFPDRFSGHQFPNYSSELNVNALLLGDSALYLCASSLDRIYGYTFGSGTRLTVV.

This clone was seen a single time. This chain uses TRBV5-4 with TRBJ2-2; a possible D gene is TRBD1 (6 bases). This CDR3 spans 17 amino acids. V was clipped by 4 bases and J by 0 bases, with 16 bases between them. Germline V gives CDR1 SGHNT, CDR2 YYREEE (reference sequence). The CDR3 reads CASSTANRVSNTGELFF. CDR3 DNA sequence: TGTGCCAGCAGCACGGCCAACAGGGTATCGAACACCGGGGAGCTGTTTTTT.

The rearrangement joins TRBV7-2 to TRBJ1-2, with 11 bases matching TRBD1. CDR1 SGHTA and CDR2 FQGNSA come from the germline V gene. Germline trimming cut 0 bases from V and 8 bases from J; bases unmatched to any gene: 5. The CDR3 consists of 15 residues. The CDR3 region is CASSLATGTGGGYTF. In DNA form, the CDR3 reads TGTGCCAGCAGCTTAGCCACAGGGACAGGGGGGGGCTACACCTTC.

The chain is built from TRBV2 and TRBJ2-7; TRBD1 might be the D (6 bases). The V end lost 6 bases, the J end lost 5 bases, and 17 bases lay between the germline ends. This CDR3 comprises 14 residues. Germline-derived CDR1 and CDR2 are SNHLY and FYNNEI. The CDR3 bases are TGTGCCAGCAGATCCAGGGGCGGTGAAAACGAGCAGTACTTC. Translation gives CASRSRGGENEQYF. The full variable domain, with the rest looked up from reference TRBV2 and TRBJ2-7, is EPEVTQTPSHQVTQMGQEVILRCVPISNHLYFYWYRQILGQKVEFLVSFYNNEISEKSEIFDDQFSVERPDGSNFTLKIRSTKLEDSAMYFCASRSRGGENEQYFGPGTRLTVT.

The CDR3 region is CASSVAGGLNEQFF. The CDR3 DNA sequence: TGTGCCAGCTCAGTAGCGGGGGGGCTCAATGAGCAGTTCTTC. J is TRBJ2-1 and V is TRBV18, with 11 bases matching TRBD2. J gave up 6 bases and V 5 bases, and 3 bases lay outside the gene matches. CDR1 and CDR2 (germline): KGHSH, LQKENI. This CDR3 is built from 14 residues.

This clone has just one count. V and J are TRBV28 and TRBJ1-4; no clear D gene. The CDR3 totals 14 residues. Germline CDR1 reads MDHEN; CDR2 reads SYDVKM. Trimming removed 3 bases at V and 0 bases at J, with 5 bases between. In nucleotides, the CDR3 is TGTGCCAGCAGTTTGTATGCAACTAATGAAAAACTGTTTTTT. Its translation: CASSLYATNEKLFF.

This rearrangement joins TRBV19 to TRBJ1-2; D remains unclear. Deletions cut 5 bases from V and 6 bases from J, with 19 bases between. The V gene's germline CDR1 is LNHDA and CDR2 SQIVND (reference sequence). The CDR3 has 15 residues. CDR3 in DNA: TGTGCCAGTAGTCCCCTGGACTCTTTCCGGGATGGCTACACCTTC. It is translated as CASSPLDSFRDGYTF.

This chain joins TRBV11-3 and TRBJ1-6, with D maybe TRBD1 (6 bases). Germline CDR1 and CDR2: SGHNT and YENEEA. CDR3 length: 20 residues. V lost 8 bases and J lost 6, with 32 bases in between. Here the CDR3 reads CASPFRGGGEGPCGNSPLHF. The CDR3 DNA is TGTGCCAGCCCCTTCAGAGGGGGGGGCGAGGGTCCGTGTGGTAATTCACCCCTCCACTTT.

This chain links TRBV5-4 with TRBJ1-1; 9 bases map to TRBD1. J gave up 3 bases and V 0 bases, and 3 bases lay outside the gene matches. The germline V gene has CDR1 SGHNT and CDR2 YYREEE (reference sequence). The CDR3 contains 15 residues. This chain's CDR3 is CASSLGTGADTEAFF. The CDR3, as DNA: TGTGCCAGCAGCTTGGGGACAGGGGCTGACACTGAAGCTTTCTTT.

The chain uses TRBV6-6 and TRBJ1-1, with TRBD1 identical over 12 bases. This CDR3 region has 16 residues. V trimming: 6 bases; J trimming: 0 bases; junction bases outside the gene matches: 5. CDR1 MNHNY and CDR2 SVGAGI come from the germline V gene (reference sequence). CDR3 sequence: CASRKGQGAMNTEAFF. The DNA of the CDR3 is TGTGCCAGCAGAAAGGGACAGGGGGCCATGAACACTGAAGCTTTCTTT.

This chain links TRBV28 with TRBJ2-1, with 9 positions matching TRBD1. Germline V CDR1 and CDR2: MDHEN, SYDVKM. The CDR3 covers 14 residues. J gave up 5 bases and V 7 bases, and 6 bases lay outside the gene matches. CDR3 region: CASNTGTGNNEQFF. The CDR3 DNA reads TGTGCCAGCAATACCGGGACAGGGAACAATGAGCAGTTCTTC.

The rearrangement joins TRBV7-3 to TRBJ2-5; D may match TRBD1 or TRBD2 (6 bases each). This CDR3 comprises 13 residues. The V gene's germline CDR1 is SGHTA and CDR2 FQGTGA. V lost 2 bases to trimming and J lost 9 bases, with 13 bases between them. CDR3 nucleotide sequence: TGTGCCAGCAGCTTATTAGCTGGGGGGCCCCAGTACTTC. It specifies CASSLLAGGPQYF.

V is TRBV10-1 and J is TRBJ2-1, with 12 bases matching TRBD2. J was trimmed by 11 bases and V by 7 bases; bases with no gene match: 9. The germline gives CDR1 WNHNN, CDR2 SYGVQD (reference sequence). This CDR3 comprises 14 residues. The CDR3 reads CASTSGGAGSQQFF. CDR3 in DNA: TGCGCCAGCACTAGCGGGGGGGCTGGAAGTCAGCAGTTCTTC.

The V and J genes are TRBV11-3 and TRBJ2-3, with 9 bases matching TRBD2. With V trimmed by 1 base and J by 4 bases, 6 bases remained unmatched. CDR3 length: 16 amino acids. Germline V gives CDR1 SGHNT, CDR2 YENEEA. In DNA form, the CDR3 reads TGTGCCAGCAGCTTAGTTCCTAGCGGGGAAGCAGATACGCAGTATTTT. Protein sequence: CASSLVPSGEADTQYF.

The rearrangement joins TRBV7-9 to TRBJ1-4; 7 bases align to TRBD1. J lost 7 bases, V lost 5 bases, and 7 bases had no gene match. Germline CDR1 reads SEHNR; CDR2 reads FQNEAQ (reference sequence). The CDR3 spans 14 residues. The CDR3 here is CASSQQGVGEKLFF. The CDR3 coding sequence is TGTGCCAGCAGCCAGCAGGGGGTTGGTGAAAAACTGTTTTTT.

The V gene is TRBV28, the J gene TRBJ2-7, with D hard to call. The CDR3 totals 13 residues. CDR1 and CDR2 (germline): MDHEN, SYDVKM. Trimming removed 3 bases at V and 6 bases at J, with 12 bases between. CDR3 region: CASSFPAGGEQYF. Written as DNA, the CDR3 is TGTGCCAGCAGTTTTCCGGCCGGCGGCGAGCAGTACTTC.

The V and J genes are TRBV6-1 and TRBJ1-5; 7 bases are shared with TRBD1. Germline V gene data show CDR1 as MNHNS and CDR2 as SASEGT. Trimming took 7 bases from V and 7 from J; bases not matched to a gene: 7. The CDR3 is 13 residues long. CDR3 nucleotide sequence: TGTGCCAGCAAATACAGGGGTTGGCAGCCCCAGCATTTT. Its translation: CASKYRGWQPQHF.

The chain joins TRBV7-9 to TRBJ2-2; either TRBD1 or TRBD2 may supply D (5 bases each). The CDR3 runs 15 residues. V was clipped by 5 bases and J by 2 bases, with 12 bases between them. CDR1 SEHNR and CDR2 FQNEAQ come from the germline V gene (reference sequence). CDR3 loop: CASSEGRINTGELFF. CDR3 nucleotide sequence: TGTGCCAGCAGCGAGGGACGGATAAACACCGGGGAGCTGTTTTTT. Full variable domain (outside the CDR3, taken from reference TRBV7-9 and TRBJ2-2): DTGVSQNPRHKITKRGQNVTFRCDPISEHNRLYWYRQTLGQGPEFLTYFQNEAQLEKSRLLSDRFSAERPKGSFSTLEIQRTEQGDSAMYLCASSEGRINTGELFFGEGSRLTVL.

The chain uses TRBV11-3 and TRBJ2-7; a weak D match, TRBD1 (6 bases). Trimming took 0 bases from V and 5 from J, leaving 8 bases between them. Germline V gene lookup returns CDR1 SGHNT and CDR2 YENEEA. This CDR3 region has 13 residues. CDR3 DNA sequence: TGTGCCAGCAGCTTAGACCCAGGGGACGAGCAGTACTTC. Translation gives CASSLDPGDEQYF.

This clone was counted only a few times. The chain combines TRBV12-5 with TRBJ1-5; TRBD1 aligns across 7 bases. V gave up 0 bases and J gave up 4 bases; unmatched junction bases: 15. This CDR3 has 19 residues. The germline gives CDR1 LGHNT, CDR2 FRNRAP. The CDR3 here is CASGLVGLKKGQTNQPQHF. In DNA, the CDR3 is TGTGCTAGTGGTTTGGTTGGGTTGAAAAAGGGACAGACTAATCAGCCCCAGCATTTT.

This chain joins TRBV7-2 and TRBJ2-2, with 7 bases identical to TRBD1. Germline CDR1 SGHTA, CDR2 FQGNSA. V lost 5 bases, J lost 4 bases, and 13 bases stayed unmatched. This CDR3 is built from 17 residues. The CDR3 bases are TGTGCCAGCAGCAGACAACATGACAGGGCGAGCACCGGGGAGCTGTTTTTT. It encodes CASSRQHDRASTGELFF.